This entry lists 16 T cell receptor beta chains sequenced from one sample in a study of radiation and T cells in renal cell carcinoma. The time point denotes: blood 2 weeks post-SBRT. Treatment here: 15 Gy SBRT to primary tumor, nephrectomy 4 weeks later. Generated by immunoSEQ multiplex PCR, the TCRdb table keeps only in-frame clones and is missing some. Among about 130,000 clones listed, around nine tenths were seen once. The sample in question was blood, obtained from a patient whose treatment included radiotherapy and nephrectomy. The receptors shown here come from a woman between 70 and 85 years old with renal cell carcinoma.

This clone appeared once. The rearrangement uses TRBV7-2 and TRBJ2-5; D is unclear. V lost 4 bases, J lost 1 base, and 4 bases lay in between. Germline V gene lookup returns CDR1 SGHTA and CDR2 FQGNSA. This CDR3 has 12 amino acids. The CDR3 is CASSSAQETQYF. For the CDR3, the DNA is TGTGCCAGCAGCTCCGCCCAAGAGACCCAGTACTTC.

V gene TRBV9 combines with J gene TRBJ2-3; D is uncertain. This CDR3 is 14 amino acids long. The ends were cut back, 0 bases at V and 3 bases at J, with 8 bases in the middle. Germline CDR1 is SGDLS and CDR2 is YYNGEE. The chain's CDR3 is CASSVGLSTDTQYF. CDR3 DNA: TGTGCCAGCAGCGTAGGGCTCAGTACAGATACGCAGTATTTT.

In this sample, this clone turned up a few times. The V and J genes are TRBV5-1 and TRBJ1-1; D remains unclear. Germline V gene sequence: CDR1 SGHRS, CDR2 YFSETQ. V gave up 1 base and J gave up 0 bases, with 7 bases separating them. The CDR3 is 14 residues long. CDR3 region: CASSLFVMNTEAFF. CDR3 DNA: TGCGCCAGCAGCTTGTTTGTGATGAACACTGAAGCTTTCTTT.

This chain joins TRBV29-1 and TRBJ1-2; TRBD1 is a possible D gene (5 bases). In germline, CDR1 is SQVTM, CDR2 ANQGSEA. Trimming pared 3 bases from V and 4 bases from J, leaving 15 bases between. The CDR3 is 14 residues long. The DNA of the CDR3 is TGCAGCGTTGATCAGCAGGGAACGGTCTATGGCTACACCTTC. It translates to CSVDQQGTVYGYTF.

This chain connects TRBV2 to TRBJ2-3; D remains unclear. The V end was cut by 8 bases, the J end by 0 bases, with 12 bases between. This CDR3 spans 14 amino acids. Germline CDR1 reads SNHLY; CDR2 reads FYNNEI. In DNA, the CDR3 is TGTGCCAGCGTACCGGACGGAAGCACAGATACGCAGTATTTT. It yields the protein CASVPDGSTDTQYF.

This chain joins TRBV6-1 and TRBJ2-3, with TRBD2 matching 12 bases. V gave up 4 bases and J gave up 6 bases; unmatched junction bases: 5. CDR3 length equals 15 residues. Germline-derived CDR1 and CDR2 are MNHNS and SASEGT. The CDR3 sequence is CASSARTSGEDTQYF. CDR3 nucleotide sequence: TGTGCCAGCAGTGCCAGGACTAGCGGGGAGGATACGCAGTATTTT.

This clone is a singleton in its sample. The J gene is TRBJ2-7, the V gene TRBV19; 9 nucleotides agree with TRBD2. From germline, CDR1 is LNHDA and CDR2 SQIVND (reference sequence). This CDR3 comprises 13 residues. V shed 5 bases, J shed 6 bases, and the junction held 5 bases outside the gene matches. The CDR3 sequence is CASSFLLAGEQYF. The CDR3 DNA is TGTGCCAGTAGTTTTCTACTAGCGGGCGAGCAGTACTTC.

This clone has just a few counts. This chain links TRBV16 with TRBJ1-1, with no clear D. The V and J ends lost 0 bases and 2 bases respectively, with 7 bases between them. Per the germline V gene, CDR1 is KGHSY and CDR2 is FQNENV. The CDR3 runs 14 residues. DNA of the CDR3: TGTGCCAGCAGCCAATCATACGGAAACACTGAAGCTTTCTTT. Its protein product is CASSQSYGNTEAFF. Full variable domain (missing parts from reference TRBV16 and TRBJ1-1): GEEVAQTPKHLVRGEGQKAKLYCAPIKGHSYVFWYQQVLKNEFKFLISFQNENVFDETGMPKERFSAKCLPNSPCSLEIQATKLEDSAVYFCASSQSYGNTEAFFGQGTRLTVV.

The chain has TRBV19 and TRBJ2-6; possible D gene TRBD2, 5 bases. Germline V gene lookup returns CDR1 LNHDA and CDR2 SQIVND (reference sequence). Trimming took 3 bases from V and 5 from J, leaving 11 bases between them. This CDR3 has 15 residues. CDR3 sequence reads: CASSISRVRANVLTF. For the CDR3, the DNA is TGTGCCAGTAGTATTTCGAGGGTGAGGGCCAACGTCCTGACTTTC.

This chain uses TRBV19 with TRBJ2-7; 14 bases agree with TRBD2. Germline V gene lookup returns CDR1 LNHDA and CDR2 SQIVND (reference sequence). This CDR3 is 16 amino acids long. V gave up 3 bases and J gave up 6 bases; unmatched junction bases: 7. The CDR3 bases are TGTGCCAGTAGTATCGGGACTAGCGGGGGCCCTGGCGAGCAGTACTTC. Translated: CASSIGTSGGPGEQYF.

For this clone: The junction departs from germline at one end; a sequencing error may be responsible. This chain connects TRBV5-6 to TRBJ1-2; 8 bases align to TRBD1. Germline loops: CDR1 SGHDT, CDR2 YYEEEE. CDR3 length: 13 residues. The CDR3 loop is CASSFPTGDGHTF. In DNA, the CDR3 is TGTGCCAGCAGCTTCCCGACAGGGGATGGCCACACCTTC.

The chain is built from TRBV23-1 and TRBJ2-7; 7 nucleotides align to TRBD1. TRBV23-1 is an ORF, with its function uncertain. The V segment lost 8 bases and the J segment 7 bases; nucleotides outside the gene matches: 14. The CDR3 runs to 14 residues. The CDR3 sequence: CASPSRTGPPEQYF. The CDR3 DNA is TGCGCCAGCCCTTCCAGGACAGGCCCTCCAGAGCAGTACTTC.

CDR3 protein: CASSLAVAGVPASTDTQYF. CDR3 nucleotide sequence: TGCGCCAGCAGCTTGGCGGTAGCGGGGGTTCCCGCTAGCACAGATACGCAGTATTTT. The chain recombines TRBV5-1 with TRBJ2-3, with 9 nucleotides matching TRBD2. Trimming cost V 0 bases and J 0 bases; bases outside gene matches: 11. This CDR3 spans 19 amino acids. The V gene's germline CDR1 is SGHRS and CDR2 YFSETQ.

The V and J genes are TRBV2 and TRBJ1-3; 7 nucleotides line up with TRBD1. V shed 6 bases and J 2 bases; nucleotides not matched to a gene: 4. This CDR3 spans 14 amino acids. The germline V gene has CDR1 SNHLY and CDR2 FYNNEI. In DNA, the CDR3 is TGTGCCAGCAGGGCCGGGACAGCTGGAAACACCATATATTTT. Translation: CASRAGTAGNTIYF. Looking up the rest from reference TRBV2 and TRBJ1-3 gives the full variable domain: EPEVTQTPSHQVTQMGQEVILRCVPISNHLYFYWYRQILGQKVEFLVSFYNNEISEKSEIFDDQFSVERPDGSNFTLKIRSTKLEDSAMYFCASRAGTAGNTIYFGEGSWLTVV.

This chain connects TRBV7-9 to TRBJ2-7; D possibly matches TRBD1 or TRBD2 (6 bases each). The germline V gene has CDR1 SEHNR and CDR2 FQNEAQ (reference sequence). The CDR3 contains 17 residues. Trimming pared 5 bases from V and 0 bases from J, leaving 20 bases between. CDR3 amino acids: CASSAGGGRAVSYEQYF. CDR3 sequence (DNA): TGTGCCAGCAGCGCCGGGGGCGGCAGGGCGGTCTCCTACGAGCAGTACTTC.

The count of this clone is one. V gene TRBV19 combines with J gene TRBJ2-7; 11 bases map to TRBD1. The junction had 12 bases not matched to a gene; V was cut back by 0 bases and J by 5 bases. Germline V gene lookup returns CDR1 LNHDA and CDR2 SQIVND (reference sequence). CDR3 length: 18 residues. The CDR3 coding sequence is TGTGCCAGTAGTATAGATGCCCCATTCGGACAGGGGGCCAACGAGCAGTACTTC. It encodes CASSIDAPFGQGANEQYF. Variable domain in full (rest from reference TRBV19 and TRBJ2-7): DGGITQSPKYLFRKEGQNVTLSCEQNLNHDAMYWYRQDPGQGLRLIYYSQIVNDFQKGDIAEGYSVSREKKESFPLTVTSAQKNPTAFYLCASSIDAPFGQGANEQYFGPGTRLTVT.